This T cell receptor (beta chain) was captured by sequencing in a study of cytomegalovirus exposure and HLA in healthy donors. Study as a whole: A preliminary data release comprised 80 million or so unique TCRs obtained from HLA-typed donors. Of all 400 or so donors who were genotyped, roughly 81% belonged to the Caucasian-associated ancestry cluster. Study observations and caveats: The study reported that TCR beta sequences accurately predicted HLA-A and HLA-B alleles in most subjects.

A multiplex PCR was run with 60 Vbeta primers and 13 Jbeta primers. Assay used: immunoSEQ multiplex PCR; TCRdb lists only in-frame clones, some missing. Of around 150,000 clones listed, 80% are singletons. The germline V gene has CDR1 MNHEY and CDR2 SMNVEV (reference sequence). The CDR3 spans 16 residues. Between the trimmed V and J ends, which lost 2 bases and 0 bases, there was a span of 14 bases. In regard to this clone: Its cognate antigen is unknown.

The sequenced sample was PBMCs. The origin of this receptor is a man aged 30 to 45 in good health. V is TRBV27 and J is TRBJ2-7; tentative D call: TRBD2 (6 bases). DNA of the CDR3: TGTGCCAGCAGTTTAGGCGCGGGAAGTAGCTCCTACGAGCAGTACTTC. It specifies CASSLGAGSSSYEQYF.